These 22 T cell receptor beta chains originate from one sample sequenced in a study of blood T cell repertoires in COVID-19 (TCRdb year 2020). The method behind the library was the immunoSEQ multiplex PCR assay. TCRdb re-hosts the immuneACCESS table, in-frame sequences only. Its copies lack some clones; in the studies checked, an unresolved V gene accounts for under half of them, and the cause for the rest is not known. The sample table shows about 370,000 clones, and roughly 90% are seen once. About 3% of the sample lies in the top ten. Sequencing was performed on peripheral blood. These receptors all come from a woman aged 25 to 45 with COVID-19, enrolled during active disease.

The V gene is TRBV6-5, the J gene TRBJ1-1; D unclear. Trimming took 2 bases from V and 1 from J, leaving 8 bases between them. The CDR3 is made up of 14 amino acids. Per the germline V gene, CDR1 is MNHEY and CDR2 is SVGAGI. CDR3 residues: CASSYENGNTEAFF. The CDR3 bases are TGTGCCAGCAGTTACGAAAACGGGAACACTGAAGCTTTCTTT.

The V gene is TRBV5-6, the J gene TRBJ1-5, with D tentatively TRBD1 (6 bases). CDR1 and CDR2 (germline): SGHDT, YYEEEE. Trimming pared 2 bases from V and 5 bases from J, leaving 11 bases between. This CDR3 contains 14 residues. This CDR3 is CASSFRDIDQPQHF. The CDR3 nucleotides read TGTGCCAGCAGCTTCCGGGACATAGATCAGCCCCAGCATTTT.

The chain couples TRBV12-3 or TRBV12-4 to TRBJ2-1; no firm D call. V was cut by 3 bases and J by 6 bases, with 6 bases left in between. The CDR3 is 12 residues long. CDR3 region: CASSFESNEQFF. The DNA for the CDR3 is TGTGCCAGCAGTTTTGAGTCCAATGAGCAGTTCTTC.

This clone was observed a handful of times. This same CDR3 is encoded by further DNA sequences in the sample. V and J are TRBV4-3 and TRBJ1-1; no reliable D call. The ends were cut back, 0 bases at V and 1 base at J, with 6 bases in the middle. Per the germline V gene, CDR1 is LGHNA and CDR2 is YSLEER. The CDR3 runs to 14 residues. CDR3 sequence: CASSQDRRNTEAFF. Written as DNA, the CDR3 is TGCGCCAGCAGCCAAGATCGCAGGAACACTGAAGCTTTCTTT.

The J gene is TRBJ2-2, the V gene TRBV2; 7 bases align to TRBD1. The CDR3 spans 15 residues. The V and J ends lost 3 bases and 1 base, in that order; junction bases with no gene match: 2. Germline CDR1 SNHLY, CDR2 FYNNEI. The CDR3 loop is CASSEGQLNTGELFF. CDR3 bases: TGTGCCAGCAGTGAGGGACAGCTGAACACCGGGGAGCTGTTTTTT.

A single count supports this clone. The rearrangement links TRBV15 to TRBJ1-5, with no clear D. Trimming cost V 5 bases and J 0 bases, with 8 bases left between them. The germline V gene has CDR1 LNHNV and CDR2 YYDKDF (reference sequence). The CDR3 loop spans 14 amino acids. The CDR3 loop is CATSHGDSNQPQHF. The CDR3 DNA reads TGTGCCACCAGCCATGGAGATAGCAATCAGCCCCAGCATTTT.

The chain carries TRBV7-8 and TRBJ1-1, with 7 bases aligning to TRBD1. The CDR3 contains 18 residues. The J segment lost 0 bases and the V segment lost 0 bases, leaving 10 bases of the junction unmatched. In germline, CDR1 is SGHVS, CDR2 FQNEAQ. Here the CDR3 DNA reads TGTGCCAGCAGCTTAGCACAATTCGACAGGGTTTTGAACACTGAAGCTTTCTTT. Its protein is CASSLAQFDRVLNTEAFF.

This clone was found once. The chain joins TRBV3-1 (or the pseudogene TRBV3-2) to TRBJ2-3, with D perhaps matching TRBD2 (6 bases). V was trimmed by 10 bases and J by 3 bases, leaving 17 bases between them. The CDR3 is 14 amino acids. Germline CDR1 reads LGHDT; CDR2 reads YNNKEL (reference sequence). The CDR3 DNA reads as TGTGCCACTTCTGGTGGGAGCGGGACAGATACGCAGTATTTT. It specifies CATSGGSGTDTQYF.

The table lists this clone with a count of one. The chain has TRBV7-9 and TRBJ2-3, with 8 bases aligning to TRBD1. CDR1 is SEHNR, CDR2 FQNEAQ, per germline (reference sequence). J was trimmed by 4 bases and V by 4 bases; bases with no gene match: 4. There are 14 residues in the CDR3. Here the CDR3 DNA reads TGTGCCAGCAGCTACAGGGGGGAGGCAGATACGCAGTATTTT. It translates to CASSYRGEADTQYF.

This chain uses TRBV4-1 with TRBJ2-1; 13 bases are a match to TRBD2. The V gene's germline CDR1 is MGHRA and CDR2 YSYEKL. The CDR3 length is 17 residues. With 6 bases clipped from V and 7 bases from J, the junction kept 12 bases outside the gene matches. CDR3 sequence reads: CASRRTSGSLGGNEQFF. CDR3 nucleotide sequence: TGCGCCAGCAGACGGACTAGCGGGAGTTTAGGGGGTAATGAGCAGTTCTTC.

This clone was picked up one time. The V gene is TRBV13, the J gene TRBJ2-1, with 7 bases aligning to TRBD2. This CDR3 comprises 16 residues. Trimming cost V 4 bases and J 4 bases; bases outside gene matches: 10. The germline V gene has CDR1 PRHDT and CDR2 FYEKMQ (reference sequence). This chain's CDR3 is CASSSGGTGLYNEQFF. CDR3 bases: TGTGCCAGCAGCTCGGGGGGTACAGGTCTTTACAATGAGCAGTTCTTC.

The CDR3 DNA sequence: TGTGCCAGCAGCCTCAGCGGAATAGACCAAGAGACCCAGTACTTC. Amino acid sequence: CASSLSGIDQETQYF. The chain uses TRBV11-2 and TRBJ2-5, with D maybe TRBD2 (5 bases). Per the germline V gene, CDR1 is SGHAT and CDR2 is FQNNGV. The CDR3 extends over 15 amino acids. Trimming removed 5 bases at V and 0 bases at J, with 13 bases between.

The V call is TRBV4-2, the J call TRBJ2-1, with a weak D call TRBD2 (7 bases). Germline values: CDR1 LGHNA, CDR2 YNFKEQ. The CDR3 has 15 amino acids. V gave up 1 base and J gave up 10 bases, with 17 bases separating them. The CDR3 sequence: CASSQVGGQVGEQFF. In nucleotides, the CDR3 is TGTGCCAGCAGCCAAGTCGGGGGGCAGGTTGGGGAGCAGTTCTTC.

This clone appeared a single time. The chain links TRBV4-1 to TRBJ1-3, with TRBD1 as a possible D gene (6 bases). CDR1 and CDR2 (germline): MGHRA, YSYEKL. The V end was cut by 0 bases, the J end by 0 bases, with 15 bases between. The CDR3 is 18 residues long. The DNA of the CDR3 is TGCGCCAGCAGCCAAGATCGGCACAGGGAGACCTCTGGAAACACCATATATTTT. Its translation: CASSQDRHRETSGNTIYF.

J is TRBJ1-1 and V is TRBV19; D unresolved. This CDR3 has 12 amino acids. Germline CDR1 LNHDA, CDR2 SQIVND (reference sequence). Trimming cost V 3 bases and J 3 bases, with 5 bases left between them. Written as DNA, the CDR3 is TGTGCCAGTAGTATCAGTGACACTGAAGCTTTCTTT. This gives the protein CASSISDTEAFF.

This clone was observed a few times. At one end the junction does not follow the germline gene, possibly because of a read error. V is TRBV28 and J is TRBJ1-6; D unresolved. This CDR3 has 15 amino acids. The germline CDR1 and CDR2 sequences are MDHEN and SYDVKM. The CDR3 here is CAGSGNSGYNSPLHF. The CDR3 DNA sequence: TGTGCCGGCAGTGGGAACAGCGGATATAATTCACCCCTCCACTTT.

V usage is TRBV7-2 and J usage is TRBJ2-3, with 9 bases matching TRBD2. Germline V gene data show CDR1 as SGHTA and CDR2 as FQGNSA. The CDR3 is made up of 18 amino acids. J gave up 0 bases and V 3 bases, and 10 bases lay outside the gene matches. The CDR3 bases are TGTGCCAGCAGCTTTCCGAAGAGCGGGGGGACAAGCACAGATACGCAGTATTTT. Protein sequence: CASSFPKSGGTSTDTQYF.

This sequence joins TRBV7-8 and TRBJ1-1, with D uncertain. This CDR3 comprises 12 residues. Germline CDR1 SGHVS, CDR2 FQNEAQ. Trimming cost V 5 bases and J 6 bases, with 10 bases left between them. CDR3 sequence reads: CASSPGVAEAFF. CDR3 coding DNA: TGTGCCAGCAGCCCAGGCGTGGCTGAAGCTTTCTTT.

The chain carries TRBV19 and TRBJ1-1; possibly TRBD1 for D (5 bases). The length of the CDR3 is 12 residues. The germline CDR1 and CDR2 sequences are LNHDA and SQIVND (reference sequence). With 10 bases removed from V and 3 bases from J, the gap between germline ends came to 12 bases. The CDR3 reads CATHLGDTEAFF. As DNA, the CDR3 is TGTGCCACCCACTTAGGGGACACTGAAGCTTTCTTT.

The chain recombines TRBV9 with TRBJ2-2; 9 bases fit TRBD2. CDR3 size: 14 residues. From germline, CDR1 is SGDLS and CDR2 YYNGEE. After removal of 3 bases from V and 5 bases from J, the junction contained 2 bases not matched to a gene. In DNA, the CDR3 is TGTGCCAGCAGCGATAGCGGGAGAACCGGGGAGCTGTTTTTT. Translating it yields CASSDSGRTGELFF.

The J gene is TRBJ1-2, the V gene TRBV19, with 8 bases fitting TRBD1. V dropped 3 bases and J dropped 3; count of bases not matched to a gene: 9. The CDR3 extends over 16 amino acids. Germline V CDR1 and CDR2: LNHDA, SQIVND (reference sequence). The CDR3 coding sequence is TGTGCCAGTAGTATTAAGGGGACAGGCGCTCACTATGGCTACACCTTC. Translation gives CASSIKGTGAHYGYTF.

About this clone itself: The limits of the CDR3 on the DNA are not certain, so only TCRdb's listed CDR3 is given. The chain has TRBV11-3 and TRBJ2-1; the table gives TRBD1 as D, unverified against the DNA. Per the germline V gene, CDR1 is SGHNT and CDR2 is YENEEA. From its first to its last residue, the CDR3 has 15 amino acids. CDR3 sequence: CASSSSRDTFFWQFF.